This T cell receptor (beta chain) comes out of a study of T cell repertoires in cytomegalovirus infection. For the study at large: Evidence of both CMV infection and a matching HLA type came from public TCR beta signatures.

This clonotype appeared once. Its specificity is not known. Germline assignment: CDR1 KGHDR and CDR2 SFDVKD. J was trimmed by 8 bases and V by 2 bases; bases with no gene match: 2. This CDR3 spans 13 amino acids. Each CDR3 protein gets one entry after TCRdb re-called the reads with MiXCR. Of over 450,000 distinct CDR3 sequences listed, roughly 10% are singletons. Study-level findings and limits: Clonotype analysis showed dominance of the ex vivo response by HLA-C-restricted CMV-specific TCR beta clonotypes.

Sequencing was performed on PBMCs. V is TRBV24-1 and J is TRBJ2-1; 7 bases are shared with TRBD2. The receptor comes from a human donor in good health (CMV status not recorded). Some clones in this sample may be carry-over from other donors' samples. CDR3 in amino acids: CATSDWGRDEQFF. The CDR3 nucleotides are TGTGCCACCAGTGATTGGGGGAGGGATGAGCAGTTCTTC.